This T cell receptor (beta chain) originates from a study of CD8 T cells in ankylosing spondylitis. Study-wide results and limits: Earlier literature documents some of the motif variants in reactive arthritis synovial fluid and blood. Disease-linked clones reportedly concentrated significantly in matched ankylosing spondylitis synovial fluid. One TCR beta motif, made up of about 8 highly homologous variants, appeared characteristic of ankylosing spondylitis blood.

Comments on this clonotype: Its target is not known.

Trimming took off 8 bases at V and 4 bases at J, with 14 bases between the two ends. There are 13 residues in the CDR3. Per germline, CDR1 SNHLY and CDR2 FYNNEI. One entry per CDR3 protein, called by TCRdb with MiXCR from the 5' RACE reads. The sample yields 700,000 or so distinct CDR3 sequences, around 20% seen once. This chain uses TRBV2 with TRBJ2-5; D might be TRBD2 (6 bases). The sequencing input was blood, either unsorted or a sorted T cell fraction (not recorded which). The sequence derives from a male donor with ankylosing spondylitis. CDR3 residues: CASEEGWGETQYF. CDR3 nucleotide sequence: TGTGCCAGCGAGGAGGGTTGGGGAGAGACCCAGTACTTC.